This TCR beta chain was recorded in a study of blood T cell repertoires in COVID-19. The wider study: Sites in the United States, Italy and Spain provided acute and convalescent COVID-19 samples. T cells, B-cell-depleted T cells, or PBMCs supplied cDNA or gDNA.

TCRdb's table, derived via immunoSEQ multiplex PCR, lists solely in-frame clones and lacks some. This sample carries approximately 470,000 clones, roughly 87% of them seen once, and the ten largest clones take roughly 0.7%. V lost 3 bases and J 6 bases, leaving 8 bases between the germline ends. Germline V lookup: CDR1 SGHVS, CDR2 FQNEAQ. The CDR3 sequence is 12 residues long. The study assigned cohorts using participant-reported clinical history. Symptom resolution, clearance, or two negative PCRs marked the recovered donors of Cohort 3. V and J are TRBV7-8 and TRBJ1-2; D is perhaps TRBD1 (5 bases). The specimen was PBMCs or T cells enriched from blood (not recorded which). The TCR was taken from a woman younger than 30 who had recovered from COVID-19. In nucleotides, the CDR3 is TGTGCCAGCAGCTTTGTAGGGGATGGCTACACCTTC. It codes for CASSFVGDGYTF.